The 15 T cell receptor beta chains in this list originate from one sample, sequenced in a study of blood T cell repertoires in COVID-19. The assay was immunoSEQ multiplex PCR, and TCRdb's table has in-frame clones only and misses some. The sample gives around 200,000 clones, 75% to 90% of which show up once; around 3.8% is in the top ten. Input material: PBMCs or T cells enriched from blood (not recorded which). These receptors all stem from a woman aged 40 to 55 with acute COVID-19.

J is TRBJ1-1 and V is TRBV3-1 (or the pseudogene TRBV3-2); 12 nucleotides line up with TRBD1. Germline trimming cut 1 base from V and 5 bases from J; bases unmatched to any gene: 8. The length of the CDR3 is 17 residues. In germline, CDR1 is LGHDT, CDR2 YNNKEL (reference sequence). CDR3 coding DNA: TGTGCCAGCAGCCAAGTAAGGGACAGGGGGCGGGTGACTGAAGCTTTCTTT. Its protein product is CASSQVRDRGRVTEAFF.

This chain links TRBV29-1 with TRBJ1-2, with no clear D. V lost 7 bases to trimming and J lost 0 bases, with 12 bases between them. This CDR3 contains 13 residues. CDR1 and CDR2 (germline): SQVTM, ANQGSEA. The chain's CDR3 is CSARGHTNYGYTF. The CDR3 bases are TGCAGCGCCCGAGGGCACACTAACTATGGCTACACCTTC.

Only one count was recorded for this clone. V is TRBV7-9 and J is TRBJ2-3, with D tentatively TRBD2 (6 bases). V lost 4 bases and J 1 base, leaving 15 bases between the germline ends. CDR1 SEHNR and CDR2 FQNEAQ come from the germline V gene (reference sequence). The CDR3 loop spans 16 amino acids. The CDR3 DNA is TGTGCCAGCAGCTCAAAGGAGGGGCTTCGCACAGATACGCAGTATTTT. Translated, it gives CASSSKEGLRTDTQYF. Full variable domain (missing parts from reference TRBV7-9 and TRBJ2-3): DTGVSQNPRHKITKRGQNVTFRCDPISEHNRLYWYRQTLGQGPEFLTYFQNEAQLEKSRLLSDRFSAERPKGSFSTLEIQRTEQGDSAMYLCASSSKEGLRTDTQYFGPGTRLTVL.

The rearrangement joins TRBV19 to TRBJ1-5; 9 positions agree with TRBD1. CDR1 is LNHDA and CDR2 is SQIVND in the germline V gene (reference sequence). This CDR3 is 16 amino acids long. The V and J ends lost 6 bases and 2 bases, in that order; junction bases with no gene match: 8. The CDR3 nucleotides read TGTGCCAGTAGAACGGACAGGGGAAGGGGCAATCAGCCCCAGCATTTT. This codes for CASRTDRGRGNQPQHF.

This clone was seen a single time. V gene TRBV19 combines with J gene TRBJ1-5, with 8 bases aligning to TRBD1. Germline V gives CDR1 LNHDA, CDR2 SQIVND (reference sequence). Losses at the gene ends were 7 bases for V and 6 bases for J; bases not matched to a gene: 8. The CDR3 extends over 14 amino acids. DNA for the CDR3: TGTGCCAGTAAGAACCGCAGGGGGCTTCAGCCCCAGCATTTT. Translating it yields CASKNRRGLQPQHF.

This chain links TRBV2 with TRBJ1-5, with a possible D match to TRBD1 (5 bases). CDR1 and CDR2 (germline): SNHLY, FYNNEI. The CDR3 is 15 residues long. V dropped 7 bases and J dropped 0 bases, with 13 bases sitting between them. The DNA for the CDR3 is TGTGCCAGCAAGGGGTTAAGGGATAGCAATCAGCCCCAGCATTTT. Translated, it gives CASKGLRDSNQPQHF.

This chain joins TRBV5-1 and TRBJ2-7, with 10 bases that match TRBD1. The germline gives CDR1 SGHRS, CDR2 YFSETQ. The junction had 6 bases not matched to a gene; V was cut back by 0 bases and J by 6 bases. The CDR3 runs to 15 residues. CDR3 amino acids: CASSLGGTGASEQYV. The CDR3, as DNA: TGCGCCAGCAGCTTGGGTGGGACAGGGGCGTCCGAGCAGTACGTC.

The chain has TRBV24-1 and TRBJ1-1; 8 bases are shared with TRBD1. The germline CDR1 and CDR2 sequences are KGHDR and SFDVKD. This CDR3 has 13 amino acids. With 2 bases clipped from V and 6 bases from J, the junction kept 1 base outside the gene matches. The CDR3 region has the DNA TGTGCCACCAGTGATTCGACAGGGGCTGAAGCTTTCTTT. It is translated as CATSDSTGAEAFF.

CDR3 sequence reads: CAISSTGANYGYTF. CDR3 DNA sequence: TGTGCCATCAGCTCGACAGGAGCTAACTATGGCTACACCTTC. V gene TRBV10-3 combines with J gene TRBJ1-2, with D maybe TRBD1 (6 bases). Between the trimmed V and J ends, which lost 6 bases and 0 bases, there was a span of 11 bases. There are 14 residues in the CDR3. Germline V lookup: CDR1 ENHRY, CDR2 SYGVKD.

The CDR3, as DNA: TGTGCCATCTCCAGGACTAGCGGGGGCACCGGGGAGCTGTTTTTT. Translated: CAISRTSGGTGELFF. The rearrangement joins TRBV19 to TRBJ2-2; TRBD2 aligns across 13 bases. The ends lost 10 bases at V and 4 bases at J; junction bases unmatched: 6. Per the germline V gene, CDR1 is LNHDA and CDR2 is SQIVND (reference sequence). The CDR3 is 15 amino acids.

This clone was picked up one time. The V and J genes are TRBV19 and TRBJ1-2; 11 positions match TRBD1. J was trimmed by 9 bases and V by 2 bases; bases with no gene match: 8. Per germline, CDR1 LNHDA and CDR2 SQIVND (reference sequence). The CDR3 length is 15 residues. The CDR3 protein is CASSIIRDRGASYTF. CDR3 coding DNA: TGTGCCAGTAGTATAATCCGGGACAGGGGGGCGAGCTACACCTTC.

The chain is built from TRBV7-9 and TRBJ1-2, with 10 positions matching TRBD1. Germline V gene data show CDR1 as SEHNR and CDR2 as FQNEAQ (reference sequence). The trim removed 5 bases at V and 7 bases at J, leaving 7 bases unmatched. The CDR3 sequence is 14 residues long. CDR3 protein: CASSASGQGVGYTF. The CDR3 DNA reads as TGTGCCAGCAGCGCCTCAGGACAGGGGGTTGGCTACACCTTC.

This clone appeared a single time. CDR3 in DNA: TGTGCCAGCAGCTTAGGTGGCGGGGGGAAGTACAATGAGCAGTTCTTC. It yields the protein CASSLGGGGKYNEQFF. The chain employs TRBV11-3 and TRBJ2-1, with 8 nucleotides matching TRBD2. The CDR3 has 16 amino acids. The ends lost 1 base at V and 4 bases at J; junction bases unmatched: 6. Per the germline V gene, CDR1 is SGHNT and CDR2 is YENEEA.

This CDR3 reads CASSLGGQGVSYNEQFF. Written as DNA, the CDR3 is TGTGCCAGCAGCTTGGGGGGACAGGGTGTATCCTACAATGAGCAGTTCTTC. The rearrangement uses TRBV5-4 and TRBJ2-1, with TRBD1 matching over 9 bases. Trimming at V came to 0 bases and at J to 1 base, leaving 5 bases not matched to a gene. The length of the CDR3 is 17 residues. Germline CDR1 and CDR2: SGHNT and YYREEE (reference sequence).

The rearrangement uses TRBV19 and TRBJ1-1, with TRBD1 as a possible D gene (5 bases). V was trimmed by 3 bases and J by 0 bases, leaving 11 bases between them. The CDR3 contains 15 residues. Germline V CDR1 and CDR2: LNHDA, SQIVND (reference sequence). The CDR3 is CASSMRGGVNTEAFF. As DNA, the CDR3 is TGTGCCAGTAGTATGCGGGGGGGAGTGAACACTGAAGCTTTCTTT.